A selection of T cell receptor beta chains follows, all from one sample in a study of blood T cell repertoires in COVID-19. The method was immunoSEQ multiplex PCR; TCRdb's version includes in-frame clones alone and lacks a portion of them. The top ten hold less than 3.5% of the sample, which has roughly 340,000 clones, about 90% seen once. Sequenced: peripheral blood. The receptors derive from a woman in her late teens or twenties who had recovered from COVID-19. Each CDR3 is given with its conserved first and last residue. D genes are given only for firm matches. The size of a clone is reported for some rows only, either as once, few or many, or as a class for expanded clones.

J gene,clone size,D gene,V gene,CDR3 DNA,CDR3 protein
TRBJ1-6,-,-,TRBV25-1,TGTGCCAGCAGTGGCAGGGGTTGGGGGTATTCACCCCTCCACTTT,CASSGRGWGYSPLHF
TRBJ2-2,-,TRBD1,TRBV29-1,TGCAGCGCCCGACAGGGGATCACCGGGGAGCTGTTTTTT,CSARQGITGELFF
TRBJ1-1,-,TRBD1,TRBV27,TGTGCCAGCAGATTACAGGGGGCTGGGAACACTGAAGCTTTCTTT,CASRLQGAGNTEAFF
TRBJ2-3,-,TRBD2,TRBV6-2/TRBV6-3,TGTGCCAGCAGCCCTCTCCCGGGGGGTACGCAGTATTTT,CASSPLPGGTQYF
TRBJ1-2,once,TRBD1,TRBV11-3,TGTGCCAGCAGCTTAGATCCCCCGTCGACAGGGACGCATGGCTACACCTTC,CASSLDPPSTGTHGYTF
TRBJ1-6,-,-,TRBV6-5,TGTGCCAGCACGGATGACAGCAATAATTCACCCCTCCACTTT,CASTDDSNNSPLHF
TRBJ2-1,-,-,TRBV11-2,TGTGCCAGCAGCTTTCGTTCGGGGAGAGATGAGCAGTTCTTC,CASSFRSGRDEQFF
TRBJ2-1,-,-,TRBV10-1,TGCGCCAGCAGTGAGTCGACCGTACGGGAGCGGTATGAGCAGTTCTTC,CASSESTVRERYEQFF
TRBJ1-2,once,-,TRBV24-1,TGTGCCACCAGTGATTCGGGACACAACTATGGCTACACCTTC,CATSDSGHNYGYTF
TRBJ1-1,-,TRBD1,TRBV30,TGTGCCTGGAGTCTTCCGGGACAGGGTGGGTTTATCACTGAAGCTTTCTTT,CAWSLPGQGGFITEAFF
TRBJ2-1,-,TRBD1,TRBV6-1,TGTGCCAGCAGTGAAGCAGGACAGGGTCACGATGAGCAGTTCTTC,CASSEAGQGHDEQFF
TRBJ2-2,few,-,TRBV19,TGTGCCAGTACTGGACAGAACACCGGGGAGCTGTTTTTT,CASTGQNTGELFF
TRBJ2-5,-,TRBD2,TRBV7-6,TGTGCCAGCAGCTTAGCCCCGTCTAGCGGGATGTCAGAGACCCAGTACTTC,CASSLAPSSGMSETQYF
TRBJ1-5,-,TRBD1,TRBV6-5,TGTGCCACCGGGACAGGGGGAGGTCAGCCCCAGCATTTT,CATGTGGGQPQHF
TRBJ1-1,few,TRBD1,TRBV25-1,TGTGCCAGCAGTGGGGACAGGGGGTGGACTGAAGCTTTCTTT,CASSGDRGWTEAFF
TRBJ1-2,-,-,TRBV10-2,TGCGCCAGCAGTGAGTCGAAATGGGCCCGCTATGGCTACACCTTC,CASSESKWARYGYTF
TRBJ2-1,-,-,TRBV9,TGTGCCAGCAGCCGCCGGGAGAGGTCCTACAATGAGCAGTTCTTC,CASSRRERSYNEQFF
TRBJ2-3,-,TRBD1,TRBV28,TGTGCCAGCAGACCGGGACAGAGGACAGATACGCAGTATTTT,CASRPGQRTDTQYF
TRBJ1-2,-,-,TRBV6-2/TRBV6-3,TGTGCCAGCAGCCGGAGCAACTACTATGGCTACACCTTC,CASSRSNYYGYTF
TRBJ1-2,-,TRBD1,TRBV18,TGTGCCAGCTCATACCTGGGACAGGACTATGGCTACACCTTC,CASSYLGQDYGYTF
TRBJ2-3,-,TRBD2,TRBV6-6,TGTGCCAGCAGCCCTGGACTAGCGGGAGCAGATACGCAGTATTTT,CASSPGLAGADTQYF
TRBJ1-1,-,TRBD1,TRBV24-1,TGTGCCACCCGACAGGGCGGGAACACTGAAGCTTTCTTT,CATRQGGNTEAFF
TRBJ2-1,once,TRBD2,TRBV12-3/TRBV12-4,TGTGCCAGCAGTTCTAGCGGCAATGAGCAGTTCTTC,CASSSSGNEQFF
TRBJ2-1,-,-,TRBV2,TGTGCCAGCGGAAGGGATAGCGGTTACAATGAGCAGTTCTTC,CASGRDSGYNEQFF
TRBJ1-3,-,-,TRBV15,TGTGCCACCAGCAGAGATTTGGGCCCTCTCTCTGGAAACACCATATATTTT,CATSRDLGPLSGNTIYF
TRBJ2-3,once,TRBD1,TRBV4-1,TGCGCCAGCAGCCAAGCTAGTGACAGGGCTTCCCCAGATACGCAGTATTTT,CASSQASDRASPDTQYF
TRBJ1-4,-,-,TRBV2,TGTGCCAGCAGTGCCCAAGTAACAGGCGTCCGGGAAAAACTGTTTTTT,CASSAQVTGVREKLFF
TRBJ1-1,-,TRBD1,TRBV27,TGTGCCAGCAGGGCCACAACGGACAGGGGGCACAATTATGGAGCTTTCTTT,CASRATTDRGHNYGAFF
TRBJ2-3,-,TRBD2,TRBV11-2,TGTGCCAGCAGCCCGAATAGCGGGAGTACAGATACGCAGTATTTT,CASSPNSGSTDTQYF
TRBJ1-2,-,TRBD1,TRBV11-2,TGTGCCAGCAGCCGGGGACAGGGTCTTGGCTACACCTTC,CASSRGQGLGYTF
TRBJ2-5,-,TRBD2,TRBV5-6,TGTGCCAGCAGCTTTGGGGCGGGAGGGCCCCAAGAGACCCAGTACTTC,CASSFGAGGPQETQYF
TRBJ1-5,-,-,TRBV5-6,TGTGCCAGCAGCTTGGGTCGGGGTTTTGGTCAGCCCCAGCATTTT,CASSLGRGFGQPQHF
TRBJ2-1,once,-,TRBV7-2,TGTGCCAGCAGCTTATCCCCTAGGGCGGGAGAGCAGTTCTTC,CASSLSPRAGEQFF
TRBJ2-3,-,-,TRBV30,TGTGCCTGGACCCAAGCGGGTTCTAGCACAGATACGCAGTATTTT,CAWTQAGSSTDTQYF
TRBJ1-5,-,TRBD1,TRBV28,TGTGCCAGCAATACCAGGGGGCCAGGGCAGCCCCAGCATTTT,CASNTRGPGQPQHF
TRBJ1-6,-,TRBD1,TRBV6-5,TGTGCCAGCAGTTACGGGACAGGCAATTCACCCCTCCACTTT,CASSYGTGNSPLHF
TRBJ2-2,-,TRBD2,TRBV7-2,TGTGCCAGCAGCAGGACTAGCGGGAGTCGGGTCACCGGGGAGCTGTTTTTT,CASSRTSGSRVTGELFF
TRBJ2-3,-,TRBD2,TRBV5-1,TGCGCCAGCAGCTTGGAGCCAGGGACTAGCGGTGCCACGCAGTATTTT,CASSLEPGTSGATQYF
TRBJ1-1,once,-,TRBV2,TGTGCCAGCAGCGACGGGGACTCAAGGGCGAACACTGAAGCTTTCTTT,CASSDGDSRANTEAFF
TRBJ1-1,-,TRBD1,TRBV15,TGTGCCACCAGCAGAGGAACAGGGGGCGGACTTGAAGCTTTCTTT,CATSRGTGGGLEAFF
TRBJ2-5,-,-,TRBV7-6,TGTGCCAGCAGCCAGCAGGGTGTCGGAGAGACCCAGTACTTC,CASSQQGVGETQYF
TRBJ1-1,-,-,TRBV6-5,TGTGCCAGCAGTTACCTAGTCTCGAGGACTGAAGCTTTCTTT,CASSYLVSRTEAFF
TRBJ1-5,few,TRBD1,TRBV18,TGTGCCAGCTCACTAATAGGGACAGGGAAGGTTGAGTCCCAGCATTTT,CASSLIGTGKVESQHF
TRBJ2-3,-,TRBD2,TRBV4-3,TGCGCCAGCAGCCACTTCAGCGGGAGGGCGACAGATACGCAGTATTTT,CASSHFSGRATDTQYF